The 4 T cell receptor beta chains below come from one sample, sequenced in a study of shared clonotypes between healthy human individuals. Produced via immunoSEQ multiplex PCR; TCRdb's table is partial and in-frame only. Of some 120,000 clones listed, around 68% are singletons. The sequenced material came from memory CD8+ T cells sorted from blood. Subset defined: CD45RO+ cells pooled with CCR7-negative TemRA cells. Source of these receptors: a woman aged 25 to 39 in good health.

This chain connects TRBV10-3 to TRBJ1-1; tentatively, D is TRBD1 (6 bases). The CDR3 covers 15 residues. Trimming left V 3 bases short and J 3 bases short, with 14 bases between. Germline V gives CDR1 ENHRY, CDR2 SYGVKD. Here the CDR3 reads CAISDTGKGYTEAFF. CDR3 coding DNA: TGTGCCATCAGTGACACAGGGAAGGGCTACACTGAAGCTTTCTTT.

V is TRBV5-4 and J is TRBJ1-2; weak D call: TRBD1 (5 bases). Germline V lookup: CDR1 SGHNT, CDR2 YYREEE (reference sequence). This CDR3 contains 14 residues. The V end was cut by 2 bases, the J end by 5 bases, with 13 bases between. DNA of the CDR3: TGTGCCAGCAGCTTAGGGGACCGCTTGTATGGCTACACCTTC. Protein sequence: CASSLGDRLYGYTF.

V is TRBV27 and J is TRBJ1-2; perhaps TRBD1 as D (5 bases). This CDR3 is 15 amino acids long. Per the germline V gene, CDR1 is MNHEY and CDR2 is SMNVEV (reference sequence). V lost 0 bases and J 7 bases, leaving 15 bases between the germline ends. In nucleotides, the CDR3 is TGTGCCAGCAGTTTATCCCACCGGGACCCCGCTGGCTACACCTTC. Translation: CASSLSHRDPAGYTF.

V usage is TRBV10-3 and J usage is TRBJ2-5; 10 bases map to TRBD2. V lost 10 bases to trimming and J lost 2 bases; unmatched junction nucleotides: 4. Germline CDR1 is ENHRY and CDR2 is SYGVKD. The CDR3 covers 13 residues. CDR3 amino acids: CASRTSGQETQYF. In DNA form, the CDR3 reads TGTGCCAGCAGGACTAGCGGACAAGAGACCCAGTACTTC.